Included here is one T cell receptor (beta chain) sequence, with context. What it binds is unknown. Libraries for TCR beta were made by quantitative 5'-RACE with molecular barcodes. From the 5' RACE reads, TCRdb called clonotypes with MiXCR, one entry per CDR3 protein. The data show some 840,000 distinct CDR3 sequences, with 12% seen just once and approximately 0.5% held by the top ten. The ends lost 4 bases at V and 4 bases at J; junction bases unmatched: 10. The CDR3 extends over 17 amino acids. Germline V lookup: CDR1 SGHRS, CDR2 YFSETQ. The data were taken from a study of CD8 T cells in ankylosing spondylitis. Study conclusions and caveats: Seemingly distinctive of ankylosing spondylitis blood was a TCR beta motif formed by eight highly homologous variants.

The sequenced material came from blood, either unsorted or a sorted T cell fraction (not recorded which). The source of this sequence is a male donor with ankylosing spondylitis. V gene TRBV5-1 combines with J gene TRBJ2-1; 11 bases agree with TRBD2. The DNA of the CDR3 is TGCGCCAGCAGCCAGGACCTAACTAGCGGGGGATACAATGAGCAGTTCTTC. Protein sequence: CASSQDLTSGGYNEQFF.